Following are 9 T cell receptor beta chains from one sample sequenced in a study of cytomegalovirus exposure and HLA in healthy donors. The study ran its PCR with 60 Vbeta and 13 Jbeta primers. Profiling relied on immunoSEQ multiplex PCR, and the TCRdb table lists in-frame clones only, not all of them. The table records about 250,000 clones, roughly two thirds of them present only once. Sequences were obtained from PBMCs. Every receptor here comes from a female donor in good health and CMV-seronegative.

The rearrangement joins TRBV29-1 to TRBJ1-1, with 7 bases matching TRBD1. V was pared by 6 bases and J by 1 base, with 20 bases of the junction left unmatched. The germline V gene has CDR1 SQVTM and CDR2 ANQGSEA. This CDR3 is 18 amino acids long. Here the CDR3 DNA reads TGCAGCGTAATCACGAGGGGGCTCAAACAGGGAGGGAACACTGAAGCTTTCTTT. Its protein product is CSVITRGLKQGGNTEAFF.

This rearrangement joins TRBV5-4 to TRBJ2-2; TRBD1 agrees at 9 bases. This CDR3 is 16 amino acids long. Germline loops: CDR1 SGHNT, CDR2 YYREEE (reference sequence). V dropped 3 bases and J dropped 5; count of bases not matched to a gene: 8. The CDR3 region has the DNA TGTGCCAGCAGCTACCACAGGGGGCGAGGTACCGGGGAGCTGTTTTTT. Encoded protein: CASSYHRGRGTGELFF.

As concerns this clone: Relative to the germline gene, one junction end is altered; a read error may explain this. The chain couples TRBV7-9 to TRBJ2-1; no definite D call. CDR3 length: 10 residues. Germline lookup yields CDR1 SEHNR and CDR2 FQNEAQ (reference sequence). In nucleotides, the CDR3 is TGTTCCAGCAGTTCCTATGAGCAGTTCTTC. Translated, it gives CSSSSYEQFF.

A few counts support this clone. The V and J genes are TRBV2 and TRBJ1-4; D not certain. The germline V gene encodes CDR1 SNHLY and CDR2 FYNNEI. This CDR3 comprises 18 residues. The V gene lost 0 bases and the J gene lost 7 bases, with 21 bases spanning the gap. CDR3 protein: CASSEAEGKGPVGEKLFF. As DNA, the CDR3 is TGTGCCAGCAGTGAAGCGGAGGGTAAGGGTCCGGTTGGTGAAAAACTGTTTTTT.

J is TRBJ1-1 and V is TRBV6-5; D not resolved. Germline V gives CDR1 MNHEY, CDR2 SVGAGI. The CDR3 has 13 residues. V lost 5 bases to trimming and J lost 4 bases, with 11 bases between them. DNA for the CDR3: TGTGCCAGCAGTGAGGGCAGGTCCACTGAAGCTTTCTTT. Its protein product is CASSEGRSTEAFF.

This clone has a single count. The CDR3 coding sequence is TGTGCCTGGAGTGTTAGCGGCACGAACACCGGGGAGCTGTTTTTT. Its translation is CAWSVSGTNTGELFF. The chain joins TRBV30 to TRBJ2-2; a possible D gene is TRBD2 (6 bases). This CDR3 spans 15 amino acids. Germline V CDR1 and CDR2: GTSNPN, SVGIG (reference sequence). V lost 0 bases and J 0 bases, leaving 8 bases between the germline ends.

This clone was observed a handful of times. The V gene is TRBV6-1, the J gene TRBJ1-2; 9 bases are shared with TRBD1. The CDR3 has 13 amino acids. Looked up from germline, CDR1 is MNHNS and CDR2 is SASEGT. The V and J ends lost 6 bases and 3 bases, in that order; junction bases with no gene match: 2. Written as DNA, the CDR3 is TGTGCCAGCAGCCGGGACAGGGACTATGGCTACACCTTC. Its translation is CASSRDRDYGYTF.

The V gene is TRBV5-1, the J gene TRBJ2-5, with 12 positions matching TRBD2. V lost 2 bases and J lost 5; bases outside the gene matches: 4. Looked up from germline, CDR1 is SGHRS and CDR2 is YFSETQ. The CDR3 covers 15 residues. The CDR3 sequence: CASSFQLAGGETQYF. The DNA of the CDR3 is TGCGCCAGCAGCTTTCAACTAGCGGGAGGCGAGACCCAGTACTTC.

V and J are TRBV5-1 and TRBJ2-7; TRBD2 might be the D (6 bases). CDR3 length equals 15 residues. From germline, CDR1 is SGHRS and CDR2 YFSETQ. Deletions cut 0 bases from V and 3 bases from J, with 13 bases between. The CDR3 spells CASSLEGGKGYEQYF. In nucleotides, the CDR3 is TGCGCCAGCAGCTTGGAAGGAGGGAAGGGCTACGAGCAGTACTTC.